The sequence of this TCR beta chain was determined in a study of lymphopenia after photon versus proton radiotherapy. Study-level results: After the lymphocyte nadir, photon-treated repertoires showed oligoclonal expansion, especially of CD8+ Temra cells. In patients who died, overall survival fell as post-nadir TCR diversity dropped more. Relative stability marked proton patients; photon patients lost diversity and naive cells. Authors raise, but do not show, better survival with proton therapy.

Trimming pared 3 bases from V and 1 base from J, leaving 13 bases between. This CDR3 has 15 residues. CDR1 and CDR2 from the germline V gene are SGHRS and YFSETQ. As to this clone: Its specificity is not known.

Sequencing was performed with immunoSEQ multiplex PCR; in TCRdb, only in-frame clones are kept and a portion is missing. The table includes about 18,000 clones, under 95% detected once. The chain recombines TRBV5-1 with TRBJ1-1; maybe TRBD1 (5 bases). The sequences come from peripheral blood, collected from a patient treated with photon-based radiotherapy. The receptor was derived from a woman in her thirties or forties with cholangiocarcinoma. The CDR3 spells CASSSVGERNTEAFF. As DNA, the CDR3 is TGCGCCAGCAGCTCCGTAGGGGAGAGGAACACTGAAGCTTTCTTT.